The 17 T cell receptor delta chains in this list originate from one sample, sequenced in a study of gamma delta lymphoproliferative disorders and STAT genes. TCRdb reran clone calling via CATT on the multiplex PCR reads. The sample records approximately 2,200 delta-chain clones, 1.5% being singletons. PBMCs from patients and controls supplied the genomic DNA for sequencing. The sequencing input was blood. These receptors came from a human donor in good health.

This chain connects TRDV2 to TRDJ1, with D possibly matching TRDD1 (5 bases). There are 15 residues in the CDR3. Trimming left V 7 bases short and J 4 bases short, with 21 bases between. Germline V CDR1 and CDR2: GEAIGNYY, EKD. The CDR3 region is CACDPVQILVDKLIF. The CDR3 nucleotides read TGTGCCTGCGACCCCGTACAAATACTTGTCGATAAACTCATCTTT.

The J gene was identified as TRDJ1, and no V gene was called; the DNA was not used to check the table's D call, TRDD2. This CDR3 region has 15 residues. CDR3 region: CACPLLQMDTDKLIF. The CDR3 DNA follows: TGTGCCTGTCCCCTCCTACAGATGGACACCGATAAACTCATCTTT.

About this clone: A far larger clone differs by one base, so this is likely a read error. Additional DNA sequences in this sample encode the identical CDR3. This chain links TRDV2 with TRDJ1, with 13 positions matching TRDD3. This CDR3 spans 18 amino acids. With V trimmed by 4 bases and J by 5 bases, 15 bases remained unmatched. Per the germline V gene, CDR1 is GEAIGNYY and CDR2 is EKD. CDR3 DNA sequence: TGTGCCTGTGATACCGTAATCACTGGGGGATACGAGAGTGATAAACTCATCTTT. Its translation: CACDTVITGGYESDKLIF.

This clone was observed a handful of times. A read error likely explains why the TCRdb protein, taken from a much larger clone, differs from this DNA's translation at residue 16; the protein shown is translated from the DNA. The gene calls are TRDV1 and TRDJ1; 10 positions agree with TRDD3. The CDR3 has 18 amino acids. Looked up from germline, CDR1 is TSWWSYY and CDR2 is QGS. The chain's CDR3 is CALGELLFWGISLRKPIF. As DNA, the CDR3 is TGTGCTCTTGGGGAACTACTTTTCTGGGGGATATCGCTACGGAAACCCATCTTT.

This clone was counted between two and nine times. The translation of this DNA and the TCRdb protein of a much larger clone differ at residue 14, probably owing to a read error; the protein shown here is translated from the DNA. The chain joins TRDV2 to TRDJ1; 10 positions agree with TRDD3. This CDR3 spans 16 amino acids. Germline lookup yields CDR1 GEAIGNYY and CDR2 EKD. The CDR3 DNA reads as TGTGCCTGTGACACATTGGGGGATACCGCCACCGATAAATTCATCTTT. This sequence encodes CACDTLGDTATDKFIF.

This clone was seen a handful of times. It is likely a read error: a sequence one base away is far more abundant. This same CDR3 is encoded by further DNA sequences in the sample. The rearrangement links TRDV2 to TRDJ1, with D possibly called TRDD2 or TRDD3 (5 bases each). Trimming left V 5 bases short and J 1 base short, with 61 bases between. This CDR3 is built from 30 residues. The V gene's germline CDR1 is GEAIGNYY and CDR2 EKD. The CDR3 reads CACGISGLGTAGGHSSRRPYKLPTTDKLIF. The CDR3 coding sequence is TGTGCCTGTGGAATCAGTGGTTTGGGAACTGCCGGGGGCCACTCCAGTAGACGTCCTTATAAACTTCCGACCACCGATAAACTCATCTTT.

This clone came up a few times. Since a far larger clone is one base different, this is likely a read error. The same CDR3 arises from other DNA sequences in this sample as well. The chain links TRDV2 to TRDJ1; 8 bases line up with TRDD3. This CDR3 spans 17 amino acids. The germline gives CDR1 GEAIGNYY, CDR2 EKD. The CDR3 spells CACDDFYGLTGGDKLIF. The CDR3, as DNA: TGTGCTTGTGACGACTTCTACGGGCTTACTGGGGGCGATAAACTCATCTTT.

On this clone: This is likely an artifact of a read error, given a far larger clone one base away. Other DNA sequences from this sample encode an identical CDR3 as well. The chain carries TRDV1 and TRDJ1; 13 nucleotides align to TRDD3. Per germline, CDR1 TSWWSYY and CDR2 QGS. The CDR3 is 25 residues long. The CDR3, as DNA: TGTGCTCTTGGGGAACCGTTACTAACCCGTACTGGGGGATACGCGAAGAAGCTCTACACCGATAAGCTCATCTTT. Amino acid sequence: CALGEPLLTRTGGYAKKLYTDKLIF.

This clone was seen a few times. One base separates it from a far larger clone, so it is likely a read error. The same CDR3 arises from other DNA sequences in this sample as well. The chain uses TRDV2 and TRDJ1; D is unclear. This CDR3 has 19 residues. In germline, CDR1 is GEAIGNYY, CDR2 EKD. CDR3 residues: CACDTIPQAGSGYTDKLIF. CDR3 DNA sequence: TGTGCCTGTGACACCATACCCCAGGCGGGAAGCGGGTACACCGATAAGCTCATCTTT.

This clone is termed large. Other DNA sequences in the same sample also yield this CDR3. J is TRDJ1 and V is TRDV2, with TRDD3 identical over 13 bases. The CDR3 totals 18 residues. Unmatched junction bases numbered 11, after V lost 3 bases and J lost 2 bases. Germline V CDR1 and CDR2: GEAIGNYY, EKD. The CDR3 sequence: CACDPILGDTRGTDKLIF. CDR3 coding DNA: TGTGCCTGTGACCCTATACTGGGGGATACGAGGGGGACCGATAAACTCATCTTT.

The table lists this clone with a few counts. A far larger clone differs by one base, so this is likely a read error. The identical CDR3 is also encoded by other nucleotide sequences in the sample. The rearrangement uses TRDV1 and TRDJ1, with 13 bases matching TRDD3. The CDR3 covers 25 residues. Germline assignment: CDR1 TSWWSYY and CDR2 QGS. The CDR3 DNA follows: TGTGCTCTTGGGGAACCGTTACTAACCCGTACTGGGGGATACGCGAAGAAGCTCTACACCGACAAACTCATCTTT. This gives the protein CALGEPLLTRTGGYAKKLYTDKLIF.

This clone appeared many times. Just one base apart from a much larger clone, this may be a read error. The chain is built from TRDV2 and TRDJ1, with 12 nucleotides matching TRDD3. Germline loops: CDR1 GEAIGNYY, CDR2 EKD. V trimming: 0 bases; J trimming: 0 bases; junction bases outside the gene matches: 19. The CDR3 sequence is 22 residues long. As DNA, the CDR3 is TGTGCCTGTGACACCGTAGGGCTGGGGGATACGCCTTTATTAAAATACACCGATAAACTCATCTTT. This gives the protein CACDTVGLGDTPLLKYTDKLIF.

This clone ranks as medium-sized (0.01 to 0.1%). Other DNA sequences of this sample code for an identical CDR3. V usage is TRDV1 and J usage is TRDJ1; 8 nucleotides agree with TRDD3. With 0 bases clipped from V and 0 bases from J, the junction kept 30 bases outside the gene matches. CDR3 length equals 25 residues. Germline values: CDR1 TSWWSYY, CDR2 QGS. The CDR3 nucleotides are TGTGCTCTTGGGGAACTAGTTCAGATTCCTCAAAGGCTATCCATACTGGGGGTCAACACCGATAAACTCATCTTT. Translated: CALGELVQIPQRLSILGVNTDKLIF.

In its sample, this clone was seen a few times. The protein in TCRdb stems from a much larger clone and differs at residue 18 from this DNA's translation, likely a read error; here the protein is translated from the DNA. V and J are TRDV3 and TRDJ1; TRDD3 aligns across 8 bases. The CDR3 is made up of 22 amino acids. Germline V lookup: CDR1 TVYSNPD, CDR2 GDNSRS (reference sequence). The CDR3 nucleotides read TGTGCCTTGCCCTATCCTTTGACTGGGGGGCCTCCAATAGAGGAGTACACCGGTAAACTCATCTTT. It translates to CALPYPLTGGPPIEEYTGKLIF.

A remark on this clone: The translation of this DNA and the TCRdb protein of a much larger clone differ at residue 3, probably owing to a read error; the protein shown here is translated from the DNA. The chain is built from TRDV3 and TRDJ1; 7 positions match TRDD3. This CDR3 has 17 amino acids. V lost 5 bases and J lost 4; bases outside the gene matches: 22. CDR1 is TVYSNPD and CDR2 is GDNSRS in the germline V gene (reference sequence). The CDR3 protein is CAPNPPHKWGTDDKLIF. CDR3 in DNA: TGTGCCCCTAACCCCCCCCATAAGTGGGGGACCGACGATAAACTCATCTTT.

This clone was seen a few times. TCRdb assigns this DNA the protein of a much larger clone, which departs from its translation at residue 13; this likely reflects a read error, and the protein shown comes from translating the DNA. V is TRDV2 and J is TRDJ1; 10 bases are shared with TRDD3. The length of the CDR3 is 16 residues. Germline loops: CDR1 GEAIGNYY, CDR2 EKD. The CDR3, as DNA: TGTGCCTGTGACACATTGGGGGATACCGCCACCGATAGACTCATCTTT. This gives the protein CACDTLGDTATDRLIF.

In its sample, this clone was seen a few times. The protein TCRdb lists belongs to a much larger clone and differs from this DNA's translation at residue 16, which points to a read error; the protein shown is made from the DNA. The chain employs TRDV3 and TRDJ1; D ambiguous. Germline-derived CDR1 and CDR2 are TVYSNPD and GDNSRS (reference sequence). The CDR3 sequence is 17 residues long. Here the CDR3 DNA reads TGTGCCTCCATCTACCCTCAGGGTGCTGTGTACACCGATAAACTCACCTTT. The encoded protein is CASIYPQGAVYTDKLTF.